Detailed here is one T cell receptor (beta chain). The data belong to a study of cytomegalovirus exposure and HLA in healthy donors. CDR1 is SNHLY, CDR2 FYNNEI, per germline. The CDR3 contains 16 residues. V dropped 4 bases and J dropped 9; count of bases not matched to a gene: 6. Both 60 Vbeta primers and 13 Jbeta primers went into the PCR. The repertoire was sequenced with immunoSEQ multiplex PCR; TCRdb's copy has only in-frame clones and lacks some. This table holds roughly 78,000 clones, under 70% found once. The receptor was isolated from a young man in good health and CMV-seropositive. The chain employs TRBV2 and TRBJ2-1, with 16 bases identical to TRBD2. Sequencing was done on a sample of PBMCs. CDR3 DNA sequence: TGTGCCAGCAGTGTGGGACTAGCGGGAGGGCCTGCTGAGCAGTTCTTC. It yields the protein CASSVGLAGGPAEQFF.